This T cell receptor (beta chain) was recovered during a study of blood T cells in healthy people across ages. The authors ran a second PCR of about 7 to 12 cycles using a sample-barcoded 5' primer and a J-beta primer mix. TCRdb processed the 5' RACE reads anew with MiXCR; each CDR3 protein has one entry. This table holds 580,000 or so distinct CDR3 sequences, 47% found once. The trim removed 2 bases at V and 0 bases at J, leaving 2 bases unmatched. The CDR3 is 15 amino acids. Germline CDR1 reads SGHRS; CDR2 reads YFSETQ. The TCR sequence derives from a man at least 80 years old in good health. The sample comprised blood. The genes are TRBV5-1 and TRBJ2-7, with 10 bases lining up with TRBD2. CDR3 amino acids: CASSFSGGYSYEQYF. The CDR3 DNA is TGCGCCAGCAGCTTTAGCGGGGGGTACTCCTACGAGCAGTACTTC.